Below, 6 T cell receptor beta chains from the same sample are listed, as sequenced in a study of T cells after yellow fever vaccination. TCRdb used MiXCR to reprocess the 5' RACE reads, holding one entry per CDR3 protein. This sample has more than 350,000 distinct CDR3 sequences, with around a tenth found just once. The material was PBMCs, obtained on the day of the first yellow fever vaccination. The origin of the receptors is a man younger than 35 who received the YFV17D yellow fever vaccine.

This clonotype was detected ten times or more. The gene calls are TRBV5-1 and TRBJ1-1; weak D call: TRBD1 (6 bases). The CDR3 contains 11 residues. The germline V gene has CDR1 SGHRS and CDR2 YFSETQ. Deletions cut 4 bases from V and 8 bases from J, with 9 bases between. The CDR3 coding sequence is TGCGCCAGCAGCGCTACAGGGGAAGCTTTCTTT. The encoded protein is CASSATGEAFF.

This clonotype was observed a few times. The V and J genes are TRBV18 and TRBJ2-2, with D unclear. Germline CDR1 and CDR2: KGHSH and LQKENI. Trimming took off 3 bases at V and 6 bases at J, with 8 bases between the two ends. There are 13 residues in the CDR3. CDR3 nucleotides: TGTGCCAGCTCACCGAACGGTCCCGGGGAGCTGTTTTTT. Its protein is CASSPNGPGELFF.

This clonotype occurred a few times. The chain couples TRBV10-2 to TRBJ2-5, with D hard to call. CDR1 and CDR2 from the germline V gene are WSHSY and SAAADI. The CDR3 runs 12 residues. V shed 8 bases and J shed 5 bases, with 12 bases lying between them. CDR3 bases: TGCGCCAGCGGCGAGACCCGGGAGACCCAGTACTTC. Protein sequence: CASGETRETQYF.

This chain joins TRBV5-1 and TRBJ2-1; D remains unclear. Germline V gene sequence: CDR1 SGHRS, CDR2 YFSETQ. V was trimmed by 4 bases and J by 8 bases, leaving 10 bases between them. CDR3 size: 12 residues. The chain's CDR3 is CASSPSYDEQFF. Written as DNA, the CDR3 is TGCGCCAGCAGCCCCTCTTATGATGAGCAGTTCTTC.

The CDR3 spells CASSLKETNEKLFF. The CDR3 DNA reads as TGTGCCAGCAGCTTGAAGGAAACTAATGAAAAACTGTTTTTT. The chain joins TRBV5-4 to TRBJ1-4; D gene ambiguous. Germline CDR1 SGHNT, CDR2 YYREEE (reference sequence). The length of the CDR3 is 14 residues. Trimming removed 1 base from V and 1 base from J, with 5 bases in between.

The V call is TRBV28, the J call TRBJ2-1, with a possible D match to TRBD2 (6 bases). Germline V gives CDR1 MDHEN, CDR2 SYDVKM. This CDR3 spans 15 amino acids. Between the trimmed V and J ends, which lost 4 bases and 4 bases, there was a span of 14 bases. CDR3 amino acids: CASSSAEAGYNEQFF. The CDR3 nucleotides are TGTGCCAGCAGTTCCGCAGAGGCGGGATACAATGAGCAGTTCTTC.